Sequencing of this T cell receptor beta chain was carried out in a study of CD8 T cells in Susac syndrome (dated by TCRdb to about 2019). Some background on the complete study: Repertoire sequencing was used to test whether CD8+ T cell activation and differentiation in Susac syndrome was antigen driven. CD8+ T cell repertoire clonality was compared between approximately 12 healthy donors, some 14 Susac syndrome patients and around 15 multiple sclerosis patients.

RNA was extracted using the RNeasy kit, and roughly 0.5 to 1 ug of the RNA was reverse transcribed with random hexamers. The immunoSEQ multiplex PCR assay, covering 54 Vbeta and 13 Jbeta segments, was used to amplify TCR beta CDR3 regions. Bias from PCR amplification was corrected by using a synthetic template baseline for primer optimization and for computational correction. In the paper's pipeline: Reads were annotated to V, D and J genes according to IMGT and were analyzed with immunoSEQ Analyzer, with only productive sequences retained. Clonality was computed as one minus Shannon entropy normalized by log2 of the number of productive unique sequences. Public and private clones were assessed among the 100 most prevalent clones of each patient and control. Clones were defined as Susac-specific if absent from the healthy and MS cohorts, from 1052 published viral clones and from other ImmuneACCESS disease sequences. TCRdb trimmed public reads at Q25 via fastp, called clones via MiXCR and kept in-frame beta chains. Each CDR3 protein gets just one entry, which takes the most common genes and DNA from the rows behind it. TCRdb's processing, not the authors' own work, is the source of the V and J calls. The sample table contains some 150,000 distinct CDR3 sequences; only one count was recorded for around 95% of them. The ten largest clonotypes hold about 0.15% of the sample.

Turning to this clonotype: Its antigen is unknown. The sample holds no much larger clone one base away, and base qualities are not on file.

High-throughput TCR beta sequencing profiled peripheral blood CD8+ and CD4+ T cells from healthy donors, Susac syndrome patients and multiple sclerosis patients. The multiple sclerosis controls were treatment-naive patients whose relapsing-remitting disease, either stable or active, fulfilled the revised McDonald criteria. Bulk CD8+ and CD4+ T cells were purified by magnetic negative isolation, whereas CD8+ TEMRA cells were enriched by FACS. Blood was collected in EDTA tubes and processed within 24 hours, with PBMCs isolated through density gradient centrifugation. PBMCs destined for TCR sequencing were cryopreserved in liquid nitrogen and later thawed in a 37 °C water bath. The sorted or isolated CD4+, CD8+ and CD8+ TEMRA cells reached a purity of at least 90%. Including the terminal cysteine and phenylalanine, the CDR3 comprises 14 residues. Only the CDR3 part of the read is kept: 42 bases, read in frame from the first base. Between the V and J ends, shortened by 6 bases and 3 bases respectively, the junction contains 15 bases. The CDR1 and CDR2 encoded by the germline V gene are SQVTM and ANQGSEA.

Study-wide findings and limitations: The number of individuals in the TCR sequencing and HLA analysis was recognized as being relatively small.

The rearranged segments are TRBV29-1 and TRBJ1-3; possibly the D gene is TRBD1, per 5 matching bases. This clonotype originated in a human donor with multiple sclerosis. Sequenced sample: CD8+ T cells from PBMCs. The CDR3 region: CSVNQGADGNTIYF. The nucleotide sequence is TGCAGCGTCAACCAAGGGGCCGATGGAAACACCATATATTTT.